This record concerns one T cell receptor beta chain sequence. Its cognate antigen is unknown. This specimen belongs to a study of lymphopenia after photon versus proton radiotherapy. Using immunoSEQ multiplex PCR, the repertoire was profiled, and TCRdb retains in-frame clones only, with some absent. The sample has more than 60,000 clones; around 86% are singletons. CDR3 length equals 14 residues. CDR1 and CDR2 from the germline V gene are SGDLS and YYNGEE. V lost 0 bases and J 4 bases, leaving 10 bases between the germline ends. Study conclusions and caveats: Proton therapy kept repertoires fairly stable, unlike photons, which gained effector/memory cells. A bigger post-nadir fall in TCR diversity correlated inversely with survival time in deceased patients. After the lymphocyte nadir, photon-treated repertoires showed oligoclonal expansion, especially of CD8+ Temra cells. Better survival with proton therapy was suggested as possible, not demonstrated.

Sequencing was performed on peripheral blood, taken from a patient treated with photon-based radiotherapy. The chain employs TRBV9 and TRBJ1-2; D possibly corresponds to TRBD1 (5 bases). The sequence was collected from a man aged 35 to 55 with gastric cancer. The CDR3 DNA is TGTGCCAGCAGCGTAGAAGGGGCAGCCTATGGCTACACCTTC. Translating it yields CASSVEGAAYGYTF.